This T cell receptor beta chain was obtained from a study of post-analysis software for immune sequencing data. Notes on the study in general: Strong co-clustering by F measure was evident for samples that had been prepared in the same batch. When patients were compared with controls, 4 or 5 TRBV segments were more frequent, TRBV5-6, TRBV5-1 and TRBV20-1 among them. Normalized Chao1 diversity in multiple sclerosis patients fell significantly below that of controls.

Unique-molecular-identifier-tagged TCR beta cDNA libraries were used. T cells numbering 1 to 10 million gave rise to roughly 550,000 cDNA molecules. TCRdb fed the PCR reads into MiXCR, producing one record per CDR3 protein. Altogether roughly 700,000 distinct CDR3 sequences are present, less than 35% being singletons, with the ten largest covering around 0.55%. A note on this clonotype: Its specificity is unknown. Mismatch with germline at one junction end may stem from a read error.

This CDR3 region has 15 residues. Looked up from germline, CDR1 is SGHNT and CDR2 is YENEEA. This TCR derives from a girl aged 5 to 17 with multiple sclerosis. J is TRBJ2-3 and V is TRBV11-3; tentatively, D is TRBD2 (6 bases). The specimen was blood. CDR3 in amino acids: CASSSGTSAEDTQYF. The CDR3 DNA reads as TGCGCCAGCAGCTCCGGGACTTCCGCCGAAGATACGCAGTATTTT.